Listed below are T cell receptor beta chains from one sample, sequenced in a study of blood T cell repertoires in COVID-19. Method: immunoSEQ multiplex PCR; TCRdb's copy keeps in-frame clones and lacks some. The table lists more than 90,000 clones, over 70% of them singletons. The sequencing input was peripheral blood. These TCRs come from a man aged 60 to 69 with acute or convalescent COVID-19. Both conserved end residues are part of each CDR3. The D gene is left open where the match is weak. Expanded clones get a size class; other rows say once, few or many, or leave the size out.

d_gene	j_gene	abundance	v_gene	CDR3nt	CDR3aa
NA	TRBJ2-2	NA	TRBV5-5	TGTGCCAGCAGCTTGGATGGGGGCCGGAACACCGGGGAGCTGTTTTTT	CASSLDGGRNTGELFF
TRBD1	TRBJ1-1	NA	TRBV11-2	TGTGCCAGCAGCCGGAGCGAGGGACAGGAAGGTTCTGAAGCTTTCTTT	CASSRSEGQEGSEAFF
TRBD1	TRBJ1-1	NA	TRBV6-5	TGTGCCAGCAGGGCAATCGGACAGGCGGGGACTGAAGCTTTCTTT	CASRAIGQAGTEAFF
NA	TRBJ2-2	NA	TRBV10-1	TGCGCCAGCAGTGTTTCGGCCGGGGAGCTGTTTTTT	CASSVSAGELFF
NA	TRBJ1-2	NA	TRBV9	TGTGCCAGCAGCGAACCCACGTTGGGGGCGGTGGACTATGGCTACACCTTC	CASSEPTLGAVDYGYTF
TRBD1	TRBJ2-6	NA	TRBV5-1	TGCGCCAGCAGCGTGGGACAGGGTGGGCCTGGGGCCAACGTCCTGACTTTC	CASSVGQGGPGANVLTF
NA	TRBJ2-3	few	TRBV6-5	TGTGCCAGCAGTTACTCGAAGGGAGTCCCCACAGATACGCAGTATTTT	CASSYSKGVPTDTQYF
NA	TRBJ1-5	NA	TRBV24-1	TGTGCCACCAGTGATTCCGCCACCGGTCAGCCCCAGCATTTT	CATSDSATGQPQHF
TRBD2	TRBJ2-2	NA	TRBV9	TGTGCCAGCTCCAGCGGGGGGGCCCGTACCGGGGAGCTGTTTTTT	CASSSGGARTGELFF
NA	TRBJ2-3	few	TRBV18	TGTGCCAGCTCACCCCGGGAAAACACAGATACGCAGTATTTT	CASSPRENTDTQYF
NA	TRBJ1-2	NA	TRBV2	TGTGCCAGCAGCCCACTCAGGGAAGGCTACACCTTC	CASSPLREGYTF
NA	TRBJ1-1	NA	TRBV5-1	TGCGCCAGCAGCTTCAACACGAACACTGAAGCTTTCTTT	CASSFNTNTEAFF
TRBD1	TRBJ1-4	few	TRBV20-1	TGCAGTGCTAGTCCGGGACAGGGAGGGGAAAAACTGTTTTTT	CSASPGQGGEKLFF
TRBD1	TRBJ1-2	NA	TRBV14	TGTGCCAGCAGCCAAGTGGGACAGGGGTATGGCTACACCTTC	CASSQVGQGYGYTF
TRBD1	TRBJ1-2	NA	TRBV27	TGTGCCAGCAGACCGGGACAGCAAAACTATGGCTACACCTTC	CASRPGQQNYGYTF
NA	TRBJ2-5	NA	TRBV7-8	TGTGCCAGCAGCCCCGCCACCAGACTCTCGGGAGAGACCCAGTACTTC	CASSPATRLSGETQYF
NA	TRBJ1-4	NA	TRBV7-2	TGTGCCAGCAGCTTAGCGTTGGGCCCTAATGAAAAACTGTTTTTT	CASSLALGPNEKLFF
NA	TRBJ2-2	NA	TRBV10-3	TGTGCCATCAAGGGCGGGGGCGCGGAGCTGTTTTTT	CAIKGGGAELFF
NA	TRBJ2-3	NA	TRBV5-5	TGTGCCAGCAGCATGGACTACACAGATACGCAGTATTTT	CASSMDYTDTQYF
TRBD1	TRBJ2-7	NA	TRBV6-2/TRBV6-3	TGTGCCAGCAGTAGGACAGGGCCCTACGAGCAGTACTTC	CASSRTGPYEQYF
NA	TRBJ1-2	NA	TRBV12-5	TGTGCTAGTTCCCCGTCGGGTGGCTATGGCTACACCTTC	CASSPSGGYGYTF
TRBD1	TRBJ1-1	NA	TRBV29-1	TGCAGCGCAACAGGGGGCACGGAGAGGAACACTGAAGCTTTCTTT	CSATGGTERNTEAFF
TRBD2	TRBJ2-1	NA	TRBV2	TGTGCCAGCATTAGCGCGGGAGCTCCCTACAATGAGCAGTTCTTC	CASISAGAPYNEQFF
NA	TRBJ1-1	NA	TRBV28	TGTGCCACCCGGAGGACAGTACCAATCGAAGCTTTCTTT	CATRRTVPIEAFF
NA	TRBJ1-2	NA	TRBV6-5	TGTGCCAGCAGCCGGGGACTCGACAATGGCTACACCTTC	CASSRGLDNGYTF